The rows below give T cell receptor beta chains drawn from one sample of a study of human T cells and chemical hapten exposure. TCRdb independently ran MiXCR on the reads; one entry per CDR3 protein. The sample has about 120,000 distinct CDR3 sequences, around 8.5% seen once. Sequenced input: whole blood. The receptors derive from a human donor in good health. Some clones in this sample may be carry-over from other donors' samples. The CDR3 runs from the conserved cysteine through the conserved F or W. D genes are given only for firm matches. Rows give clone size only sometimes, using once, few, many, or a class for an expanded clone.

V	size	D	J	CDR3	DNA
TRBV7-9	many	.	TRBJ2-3	CASGRAGSSFRTDTQYF	TGTGCCAGCGGAAGGGCGGGATCGTCTTTCCGCACAGATACGCAGTATTTT
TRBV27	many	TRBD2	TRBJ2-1	CASSLAGYNEQFF	TGTGCCAGCAGTCTAGCGGGGTACAATGAGCAGTTCTTC
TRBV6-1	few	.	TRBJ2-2	CASSGARGAGELFF	TGTGCCAGCAGTGGGGCAAGAGGGGCCGGGGAGCTGTTTTTT
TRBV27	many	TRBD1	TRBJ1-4	CASSSYLWDRGRRGHEKLFF	TGTGCCAGCAGTTCTTACCTTTGGGACAGGGGGAGAAGGGGACATGAAAAACTGTTTTTT
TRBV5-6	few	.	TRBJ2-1	CASSPFGSGYNEQFF	TGTGCCAGCAGCCCCTTTGGTAGCGGCTACAATGAGCAGTTCTTC
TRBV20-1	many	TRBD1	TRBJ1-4	CSARVGTGSEKLFF	TGCAGTGCTAGAGTTGGGACAGGCAGTGAAAAACTGTTTTTT
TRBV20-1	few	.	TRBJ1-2	CSARDPDSSLQYGYTF	TGCAGTGCTAGAGACCCGGACAGCTCACTCCAATATGGCTACACCTTC
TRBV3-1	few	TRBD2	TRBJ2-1	CASRKGSGTSYNEQFF	TGTGCCAGCAGGAAGGGTAGCGGGACCTCCTACAATGAGCAGTTCTTC
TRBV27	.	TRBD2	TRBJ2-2	CASSLVAGGRSGELFF	TGTGCCAGCAGTTTAGTTGCGGGGGGGCGAAGCGGGGAGCTGTTTTTT
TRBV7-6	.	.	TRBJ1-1	CASSFLAPGPEAFF	TGTGCCAGCAGCTTTCTTGCTCCGGGTCCTGAAGCTTTCTTT
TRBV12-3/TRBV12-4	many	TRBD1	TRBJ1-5	CASSIQGRVNQPQHF	TGTGCCAGCAGTATACAGGGGAGGGTCAATCAGCCCCAGCATTTT
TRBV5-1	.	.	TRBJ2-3	CASSLYRREATDTQYF	TGCGCCAGCAGCTTGTACCGACGAGAGGCGACAGATACGCAGTATTTT
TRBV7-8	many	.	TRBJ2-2	CASSLFRGQKVLAGELFF	TGTGCCAGCAGCTTATTTCGTGGCCAGAAAGTACTCGCCGGGGAGCTGTTTTTT
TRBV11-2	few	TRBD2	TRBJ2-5	CASSRLGTSGSGWETQYF	TGTGCCAGCAGCCGACTTGGGACTAGCGGGAGTGGGTGGGAGACCCAGTACTTC
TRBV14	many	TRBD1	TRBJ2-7	CASSQEGTGPYEQYF	TGTGCCAGCAGCCAAGAAGGGACAGGGCCCTACGAGCAGTACTTC
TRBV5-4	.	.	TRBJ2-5	CASSLLQGQETQYF	TGTGCCAGCAGCCTTCTCCAGGGCCAAGAGACCCAGTACTTC
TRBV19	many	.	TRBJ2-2	CASSKEIANTGELFF	TGTGCCAGTAGTAAGGAAATCGCGAACACCGGGGAGCTGTTTTTT
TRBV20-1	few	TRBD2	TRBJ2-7	CSASPLGTSGASEQYF	TGCAGTGCTAGTCCCCTAGGGACTAGCGGGGCGAGCGAGCAGTACTTC
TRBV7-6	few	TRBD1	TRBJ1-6	CASSLGGTANSPLHF	TGTGCCAGCAGCTTGGGGGGGACAGCGAATTCACCCCTCCACTTT
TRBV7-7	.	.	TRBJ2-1	CASSPRPWGYNEQFF	TGTGCCAGCAGCCCCCGGCCCTGGGGCTACAATGAGCAGTTCTTC
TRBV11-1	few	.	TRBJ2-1	CASSSIPPAASSYNEQFF	TGTGCCAGCAGCTCCATTCCCCCAGCGGCCAGCTCCTACAATGAGCAGTTCTTC
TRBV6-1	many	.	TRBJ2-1	CASSEAKGGSYNEQFF	TGTGCCAGCAGTGAAGCCAAAGGGGGCTCCTACAATGAGCAGTTCTTC
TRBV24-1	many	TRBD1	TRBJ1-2	CATSDLDRGKDGYTF	TGTGCCACCAGTGATCTAGACAGGGGGAAGGATGGCTACACCTTC
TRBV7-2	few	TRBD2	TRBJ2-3	CASSRLAGSTDTQYF	TGTGCCAGCAGCCGACTAGCGGGAAGCACAGATACGCAGTATTTT
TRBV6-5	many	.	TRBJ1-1	CASSHSPAGRIRAFF	TGTGCCAGCAGCCACTCCCCGGCAGGGAGGATAAGAGCTTTCTTT
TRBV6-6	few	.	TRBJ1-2	CASSQLSVNYEETF	TGTGCCAGCAGCCAACTCTCAGTTAACTATGAGGAGACCTTC
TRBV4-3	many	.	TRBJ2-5	CASSQEGFQETQYF	TGCGCCAGCAGCCAAGAGGGCTTCCAAGAGACCCAGTACTTC
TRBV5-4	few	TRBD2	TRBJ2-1	CASSLSGSGSNEQFF	TGTGCCAGCAGCTTGTCCGGGAGCGGGAGTAATGAGCAGTTCTTC
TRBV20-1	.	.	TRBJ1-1	CSARRSDPTQAFF	TGCAGTGCTAGACGATCAGATCCCACGCAAGCTTTCTTT
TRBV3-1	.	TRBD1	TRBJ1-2	CASSNEGQGAPYGYTF	TGTGCCAGCAGCAACGAGGGACAGGGGGCTCCCTATGGCTACACCTTC
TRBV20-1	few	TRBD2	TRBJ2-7	CSARTSGGPQYF	TGCAGTGCTCGGACTAGCGGGGGGCCTCAGTACTTC
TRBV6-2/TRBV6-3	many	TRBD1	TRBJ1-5	CASSYRTGPSRVQHF	TGTGCCAGCAGCTATAGGACAGGGCCGTCTAGGGTGCAGCATTTT
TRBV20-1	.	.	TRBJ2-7	CSATIRTANTYEQYF	TGCAGTGCCACGATACGGACAGCAAATACCTACGAGCAGTACTTC
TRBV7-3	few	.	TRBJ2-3	CASSLTGTASRTDTQYF	TGTGCCAGCAGCTTAACGGGGACGGCCTCCCGCACAGATACGCAGTATTTT
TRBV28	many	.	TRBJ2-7	CASSDDIHEQYF	TGTGCCAGCAGTGACGACATCCACGAGCAGTACTTC
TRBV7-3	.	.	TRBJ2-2	CASSLKAWGTGELFF	TGTGCCAGCAGCTTAAAGGCTTGGGGGACCGGGGAGCTGTTTTTT
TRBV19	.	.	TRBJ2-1	CASTLGWEQFF	TGTGCCAGTACTCTAGGGTGGGAGCAGTTCTTC
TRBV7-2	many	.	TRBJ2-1	CASSQSQVYNEQFF	TGTGCCAGCAGCCAATCCCAGGTTTACAATGAGCAGTTCTTC
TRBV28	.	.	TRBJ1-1	CASRGTTDRHTEAFF	TGTGCCAGCAGGGGTACGACGGATAGACACACTGAAGCTTTCTTT
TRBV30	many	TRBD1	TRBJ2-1	CAWDRGNEQFF	TGTGCCTGGGACAGGGGCAATGAGCAGTTCTTC
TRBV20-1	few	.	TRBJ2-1	CSARYGGSYNEQFF	TGCAGTGCTAGGTACGGTGGCTCCTACAATGAGCAGTTCTTC
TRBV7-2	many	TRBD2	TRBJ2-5	CASSLGAAGGEQETQYF	TGTGCCAGCAGCTTAGGTGCAGCGGGGGGCGAACAAGAGACCCAGTACTTC
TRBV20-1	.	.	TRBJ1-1	CSARDMMNTEAFF	TGCAGTGCTAGAGATATGATGAACACTGAAGCTTTCTTT
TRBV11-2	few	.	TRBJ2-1	CASSPGGPGQVGTRFNEQFF	TGTGCCAGCAGCCCCGGGGGACCGGGACAGGTGGGGACTAGATTCAATGAGCAGTTCTTC
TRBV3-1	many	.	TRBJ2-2	CASSQAGDTGELFF	TGTGCCAGCAGCCAAGCGGGAGACACCGGGGAGCTGTTTTTT
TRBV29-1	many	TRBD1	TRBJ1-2	CSVRWDSLYYGYTF	TGCAGCGTCCGATGGGACAGCCTTTACTATGGCTACACCTTC
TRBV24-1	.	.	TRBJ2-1	CATARQGYNEQFF	TGTGCCACCGCTCGGCAGGGCTACAATGAGCAGTTCTTC
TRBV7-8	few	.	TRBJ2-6	CASSPGYTGANVLTF	TGTGCCAGCAGCCCAGGATATACTGGGGCCAACGTCCTGACTTTC
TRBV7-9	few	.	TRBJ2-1	CASSKGGIEQFF	TGTGCCAGCAGCAAAGGGGGGATTGAGCAGTTCTTC
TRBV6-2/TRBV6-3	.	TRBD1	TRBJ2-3	CAGGQGVDTQYF	TGTGCCGGAGGACAGGGGGTAGATACGCAGTATTTT
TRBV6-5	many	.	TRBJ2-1	CASSTGPVLSNEQFF	TGTGCCAGCAGTACAGGGCCCGTCTTATCGAATGAGCAGTTCTTC
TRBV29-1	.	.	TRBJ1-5	CSVESGEF	TGCAGCGTTGAATCGGGGGAATTT
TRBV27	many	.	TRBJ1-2	CASSLYGEGYTF	TGTGCCAGCAGTTTATACGGGGAAGGCTACACCTTC
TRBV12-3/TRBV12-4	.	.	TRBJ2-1	CASSYRDGEQFF	TGTGCCAGCAGCTACAGGGACGGTGAGCAGTTCTTC
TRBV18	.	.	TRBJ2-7	CASSPRATGFSYEQYF	TGTGCCAGCTCACCACGCGCGACAGGCTTCTCCTACGAGCAGTACTTC
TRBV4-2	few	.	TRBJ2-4	CASSQSPGEGGYIYF	TGTGCCAGCAGCCAGTCCCCGGGAGAAGGAGGTTATATCTACTTC
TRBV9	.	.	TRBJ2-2	CASSPRQLHGVGGELFF	TGTGCCAGCAGCCCCAGACAACTCCACGGTGTAGGCGGGGAGCTGTTTTTT
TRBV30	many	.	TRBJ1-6	CAWSVLDGNSPLHF	TGTGCCTGGAGTGTTCTGGACGGTAATTCACCCCTCCACTTT
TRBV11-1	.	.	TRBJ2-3	CASSLASHTDTQYF	TGTGCCAGCAGCTTAGCCTCCCACACAGATACGCAGTATTTT